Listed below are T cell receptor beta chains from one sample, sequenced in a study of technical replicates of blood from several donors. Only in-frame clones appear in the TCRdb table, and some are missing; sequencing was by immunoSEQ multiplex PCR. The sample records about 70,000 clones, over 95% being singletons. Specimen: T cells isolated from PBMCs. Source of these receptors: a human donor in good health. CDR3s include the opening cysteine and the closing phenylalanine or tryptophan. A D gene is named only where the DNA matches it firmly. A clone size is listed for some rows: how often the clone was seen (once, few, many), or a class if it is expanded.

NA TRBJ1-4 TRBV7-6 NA TGTGCCAGCAGCTTAGCCCCAGGTGATAATGAAAAACTGTTTTTT CASSLAPGDNEKLFF
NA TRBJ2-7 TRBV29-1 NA TGCAGCGTTGAGGGGCCAGCAACCTACGAGCAGTACTTC CSVEGPATYEQYF
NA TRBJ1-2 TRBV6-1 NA TGTGCCAGCAGTGAGTCCGGTGGCTACACCTTC CASSESGGYTF
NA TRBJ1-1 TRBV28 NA TGTGCCAGCAGTTTAATGGGTATTACAGGAATGAACACTGAAGCTTTCTTT CASSLMGITGMNTEAFF
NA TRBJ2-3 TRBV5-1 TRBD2 TGCGCCAGCAGCTTGGCCACAGGCGGGGGGAGCACAGATACGCAGTATTTT CASSLATGGGSTDTQYF
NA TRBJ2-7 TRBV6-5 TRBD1 TGTGCCAGCAGTTACCCGGGACAGGGTCTTTACGAGCAGTACTTC CASSYPGQGLYEQYF
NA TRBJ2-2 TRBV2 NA TGTGCCAGCAAACCGGGAGCCGGGGAGCTGTTTTTT CASKPGAGELFF
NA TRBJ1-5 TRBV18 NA TGTGCCAGCTCGCAGGGTCAGTATCAGCCCCAGCATTTT CASSQGQYQPQHF
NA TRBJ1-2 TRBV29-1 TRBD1 TGCAGCGTTGGGGACAGGAATGGCTACACCTTC CSVGDRNGYTF
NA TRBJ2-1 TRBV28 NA TGTGCCAGCAGCGTGGCGGCCCTATCCTACAATGAGCAGTTCTTC CASSVAALSYNEQFF
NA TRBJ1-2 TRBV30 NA TGTGCCTGGAGTGTTGGTGGGCATGGCTACACCTTC CAWSVGGHGYTF
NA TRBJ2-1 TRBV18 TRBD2 TGTGCCAGCTCACCACCGGGGGGGTACCATTTCTACAATGAGCAGTTCTTC CASSPPGGYHFYNEQFF
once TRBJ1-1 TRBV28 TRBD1 TGTGCCAGCCCCGGGGACAGGGGGGCTAACACTGAAGCTTTCTTT CASPGDRGANTEAFF
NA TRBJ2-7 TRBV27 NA TGTGCCAGCAGTTTTTCCCTAGGGGCGTCATGGAACGAGCAGTACTTC CASSFSLGASWNEQYF
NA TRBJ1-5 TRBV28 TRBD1 TGTGCCAGCAGCTCCATGACAGGGGGCCGACAGCCCCAGCATTTT CASSSMTGGRQPQHF
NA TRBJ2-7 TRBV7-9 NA TGTGCCAGCAGCTTAAACTACGGCTTGCAGGAGCAGTACTTC CASSLNYGLQEQYF
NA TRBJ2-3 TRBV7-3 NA TGTGCCAGCAGCTTGGGGGCGGGAGATACGCAGTATTTT CASSLGAGDTQYF
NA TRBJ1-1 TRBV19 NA TGTGCCAGTAGTATAGGAGGGAACACTGAAGCTTTCTTT CASSIGGNTEAFF
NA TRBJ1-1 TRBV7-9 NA TGTGCCAGCAGCCCCCCCTCGGGGAACACTGAAGCTTTCTTT CASSPPSGNTEAFF
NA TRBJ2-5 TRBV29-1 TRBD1 TGCAGCGTTGAAGCCCTTGTAGCAGGGGGACGGTGGGAGACCCAGTACTTC CSVEALVAGGRWETQYF
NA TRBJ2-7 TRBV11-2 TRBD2 TGTGCCAGCAGCAGACCGGGACTAGCCTACGAGCAGTACTTC CASSRPGLAYEQYF
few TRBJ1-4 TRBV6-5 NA TGTGCCAGCAGCCCCCAACTAGCAACTAATGAAAAACTGTTTTTT CASSPQLATNEKLFF
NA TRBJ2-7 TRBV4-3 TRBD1 TGCGCCAGCAGCCCTGGACAGGGGGCGCTGTACGAGCAGTACTTC CASSPGQGALYEQYF
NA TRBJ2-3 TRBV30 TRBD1 TGTGCCTGGAGTAAGGGACAGGGCACAGATACGCAGTATTTT CAWSKGQGTDTQYF
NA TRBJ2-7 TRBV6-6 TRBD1 TGTGCCAGCAGACCCTCTGACAGGGGGGGCTACGAGCAGTACTTC CASRPSDRGGYEQYF
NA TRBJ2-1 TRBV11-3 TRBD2 TGTGCCAGCAGACCTAGCGGGAGAAACCACAATGAGCAGTTCTTC CASRPSGRNHNEQFF
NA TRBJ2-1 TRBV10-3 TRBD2 TGTGCCATCAGTTCTAGCGGGGCCTACAATGAGCAGTTCTTC CAISSSGAYNEQFF
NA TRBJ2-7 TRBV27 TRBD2 TGTGCCAGCAGTACTAGCGGCTTGGCCTACGAGCAGTACTTC CASSTSGLAYEQYF
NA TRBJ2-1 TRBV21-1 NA TGTGCCAGCAAGCGGGAGGGTAAGTATGAGCAGTTCTTC CASKREGKYEQFF
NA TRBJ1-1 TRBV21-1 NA TGTGCCAGCGTCGACAGGAACACTGAAGCTTTCTTT CASVDRNTEAFF
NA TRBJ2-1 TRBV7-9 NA TGTGCCAGCAGCTACCAAATAGCCCACAATGAGCAGTTCTTC CASSYQIAHNEQFF
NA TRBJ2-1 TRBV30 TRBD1 TGTGCCCGGGACAGGGTTGGCAATGAGCAGTTCTTC CARDRVGNEQFF
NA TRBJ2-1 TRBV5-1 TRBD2 TGCGCCAGCAGCCGGGGACTAGTCGGCAATGAGCAGTTCTTC CASSRGLVGNEQFF
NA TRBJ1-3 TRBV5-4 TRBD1 TGTGCCAGCACACGACAGGGGGAAGGAAACACCATATATTTT CASTRQGEGNTIYF
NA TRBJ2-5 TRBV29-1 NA TGCAGCGTTGAAGGAAGAGGGCTTATCTCCTCTCCCGGGACCCAGTACTTC CSVEGRGLISSPGTQYF
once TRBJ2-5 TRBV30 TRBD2 TGTGCCTGGACGGGGGGTTACCAAGAGACCCAGTACTTC CAWTGGYQETQYF
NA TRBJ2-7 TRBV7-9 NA TGTGCCAGCAGCTTAAGTCAGGGATCCTACGAGCAGTACTTC CASSLSQGSYEQYF
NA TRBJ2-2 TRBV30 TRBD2 TGTGCCTGGAGGCTAGCGGGAGTAACCGGGGAGCTGTTTTTT CAWRLAGVTGELFF
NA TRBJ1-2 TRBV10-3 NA TGTGCCATCAGTCGCGCGGACAGTGACTATGGCTACACCTTC CAISRADSDYGYTF
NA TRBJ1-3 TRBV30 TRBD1 TGTGCCTGGAGGGAAACAGGGGGCGATACTGGAAACACCATATATTTT CAWRETGGDTGNTIYF
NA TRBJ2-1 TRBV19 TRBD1 TGTGCCAGTAGTATGCAGGGGGTATACAATGAGCAGTTCTTC CASSMQGVYNEQFF